Sequencing of this T cell receptor (beta chain) was carried out in a study of a mutant IDH1 vaccine in newly diagnosed glioma. Germline values: CDR1 SNHLY, CDR2 FYNNEI. Between the trimmed V and J ends, which lost 8 bases and 0 bases, there was a span of 13 bases. The CDR3 spans 14 residues. With respect to this clone: Its antigen remains unidentified.

Indicated time point: week 47, end of study. One vaccine dose held 300 ug of mutant IDH1 20-mer peptide and came with topical imiquimod. Here immunoSEQ multiplex PCR was the method, and the copy in TCRdb shows in-frame clones only, minus some. The sample holds approximately 11,000 clones, around 81% seen once. This rearrangement joins TRBV2 to TRBJ1-1, with D possibly being TRBD1 (6 bases). The sample consisted of PBMCs, taken from a glioma patient whose treatment included an IDH1 peptide vaccine. The receptor comes from a man aged 25 to 45 with glioma. The chain's CDR3 is CASDVTGMNTEAFF. The CDR3 coding sequence is TGTGCCAGCGACGTGACAGGCATGAACACTGAAGCTTTCTTT.